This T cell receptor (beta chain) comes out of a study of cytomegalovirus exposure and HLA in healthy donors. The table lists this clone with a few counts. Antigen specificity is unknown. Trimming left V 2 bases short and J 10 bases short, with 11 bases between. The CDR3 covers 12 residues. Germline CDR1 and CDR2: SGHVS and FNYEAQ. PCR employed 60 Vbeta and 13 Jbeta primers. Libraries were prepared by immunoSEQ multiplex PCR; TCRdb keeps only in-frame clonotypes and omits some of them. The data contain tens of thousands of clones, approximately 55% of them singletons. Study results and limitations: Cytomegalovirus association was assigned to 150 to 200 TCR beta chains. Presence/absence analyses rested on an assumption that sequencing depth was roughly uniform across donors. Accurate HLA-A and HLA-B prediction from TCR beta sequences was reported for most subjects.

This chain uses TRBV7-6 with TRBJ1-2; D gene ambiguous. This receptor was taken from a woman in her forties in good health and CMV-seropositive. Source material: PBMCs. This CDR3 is CASSLWLGPYTF. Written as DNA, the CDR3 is TGTGCCAGCAGCTTATGGCTGGGCCCCTACACCTTC.